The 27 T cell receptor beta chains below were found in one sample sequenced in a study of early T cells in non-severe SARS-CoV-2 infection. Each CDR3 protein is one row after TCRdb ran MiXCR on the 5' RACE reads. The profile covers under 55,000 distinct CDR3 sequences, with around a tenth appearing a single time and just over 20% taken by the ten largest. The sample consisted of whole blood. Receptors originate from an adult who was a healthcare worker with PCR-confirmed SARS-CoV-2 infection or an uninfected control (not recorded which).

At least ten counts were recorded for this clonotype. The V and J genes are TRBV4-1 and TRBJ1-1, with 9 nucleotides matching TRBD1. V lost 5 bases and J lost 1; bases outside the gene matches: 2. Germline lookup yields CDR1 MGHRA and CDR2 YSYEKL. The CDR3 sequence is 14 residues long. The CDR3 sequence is CASSTDRGNTEAFF. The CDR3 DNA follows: TGCGCCAGCAGCACGGACAGGGGGAACACTGAAGCTTTCTTT.

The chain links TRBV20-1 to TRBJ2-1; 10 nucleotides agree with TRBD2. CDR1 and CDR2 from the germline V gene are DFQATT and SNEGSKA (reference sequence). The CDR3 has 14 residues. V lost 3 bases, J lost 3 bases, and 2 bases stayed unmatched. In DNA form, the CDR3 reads TGCAGTGCTAGCACTAGCGGGGTCTACAATGAGCAGTTCTTC. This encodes CSASTSGVYNEQFF.

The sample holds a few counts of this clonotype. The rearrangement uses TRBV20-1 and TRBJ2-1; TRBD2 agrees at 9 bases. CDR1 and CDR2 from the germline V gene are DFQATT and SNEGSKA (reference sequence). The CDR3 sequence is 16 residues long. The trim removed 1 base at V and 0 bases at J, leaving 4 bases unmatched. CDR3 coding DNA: TGCAGTGCTAGAGGTCTAGCGGGGATCTCCTACAATGAGCAGTTCTTC. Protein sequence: CSARGLAGISYNEQFF.

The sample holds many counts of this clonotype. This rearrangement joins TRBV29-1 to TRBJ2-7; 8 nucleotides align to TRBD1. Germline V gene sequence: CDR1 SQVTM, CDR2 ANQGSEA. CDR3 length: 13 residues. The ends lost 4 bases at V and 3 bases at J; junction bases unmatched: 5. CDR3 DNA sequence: TGCAGCGTTGCCCGGACAGGGAACTACGAGCAGTACTTC. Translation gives CSVARTGNYEQYF.

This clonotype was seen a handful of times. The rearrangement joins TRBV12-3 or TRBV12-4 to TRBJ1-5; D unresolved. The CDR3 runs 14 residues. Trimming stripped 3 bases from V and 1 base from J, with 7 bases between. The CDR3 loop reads CASSFGESNQPQHF. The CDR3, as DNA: TGTGCCAGCAGTTTTGGGGAAAGCAATCAGCCCCAGCATTTT.

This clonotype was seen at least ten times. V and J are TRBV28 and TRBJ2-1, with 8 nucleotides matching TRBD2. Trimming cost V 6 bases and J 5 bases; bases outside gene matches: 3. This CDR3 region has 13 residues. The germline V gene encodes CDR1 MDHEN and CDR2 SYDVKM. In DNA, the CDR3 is TGTGCCAGCAGAGATAGCGGGAACAATGAGCAGTTCTTC. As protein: CASRDSGNNEQFF.

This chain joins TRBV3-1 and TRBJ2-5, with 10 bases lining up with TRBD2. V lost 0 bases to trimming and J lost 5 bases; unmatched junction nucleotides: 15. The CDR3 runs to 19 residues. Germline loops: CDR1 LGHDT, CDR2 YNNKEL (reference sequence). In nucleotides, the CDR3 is TGTGCCAGCAGCCAAGATGGATGGGGGAGCGGGAGGGCCCCCGAGACCCAGTACTTC. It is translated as CASSQDGWGSGRAPETQYF.

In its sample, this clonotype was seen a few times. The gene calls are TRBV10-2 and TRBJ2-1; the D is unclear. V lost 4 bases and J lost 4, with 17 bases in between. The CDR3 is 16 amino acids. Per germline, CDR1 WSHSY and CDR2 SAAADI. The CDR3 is CASSVPNARGYNEQFF. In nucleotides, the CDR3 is TGCGCCAGCAGTGTGCCCAACGCAAGAGGATACAATGAGCAGTTCTTC.

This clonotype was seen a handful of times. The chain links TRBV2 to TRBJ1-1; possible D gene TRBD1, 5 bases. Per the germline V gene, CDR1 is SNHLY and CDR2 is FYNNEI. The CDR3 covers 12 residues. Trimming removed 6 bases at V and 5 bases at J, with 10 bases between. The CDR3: CASRWGKTEAFF. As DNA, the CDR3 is TGTGCCAGCAGATGGGGGAAGACTGAAGCTTTCTTT.

CDR3 in DNA: TGTGCCAGCAGCTCGCCGATGTCCATAAACTATGGCTACACCTTC. Its protein product is CASSSPMSINYGYTF. The chain has TRBV11-2 and TRBJ1-2; D is uncertain. CDR3 length: 15 residues. The germline CDR1 and CDR2 sequences are SGHAT and FQNNGV. The V gene lost 4 bases and the J gene lost 2 bases, with 14 bases spanning the gap.

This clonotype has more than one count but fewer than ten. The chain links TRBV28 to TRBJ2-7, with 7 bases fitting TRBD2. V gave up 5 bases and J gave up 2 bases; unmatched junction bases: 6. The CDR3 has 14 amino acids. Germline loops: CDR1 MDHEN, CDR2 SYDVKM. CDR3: CASSLGRSPYEQYF. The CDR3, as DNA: TGTGCCAGCAGTCTCGGGAGGTCCCCCTACGAGCAGTACTTC. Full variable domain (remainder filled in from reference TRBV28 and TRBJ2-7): DVKVTQSSRYLVKRTGEKVFLECVQDMDHENMFWYRQDPGLGLRLIYFSYDVKMKEKGDIPEGYSVSREKKERFSLILESASTNQTSMYLCASSLGRSPYEQYFGPGTRLTVT.

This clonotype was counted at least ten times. Here the CDR3 DNA reads TGCAGCGTCCGACAGAACTATAATTCACCCCTCCACTTT. Encoded protein: CSVRQNYNSPLHF. This chain joins TRBV29-1 and TRBJ1-6; a weak D match, TRBD1 (5 bases). From germline, CDR1 is SQVTM and CDR2 ANQGSEA. The CDR3 extends over 13 amino acids. V gave up 6 bases and J gave up 3 bases, with 9 bases separating them. The whole variable domain, remainder taken from reference TRBV29-1 and TRBJ1-6, is SAVISQKPSRDICQRGTSLTIQCQVDSQVTMMFWYRQQPGQSLTLIATANQGSEATYESGFVIDKFPISRPNLTFSTLTVSNMSPEDSSIYLCSVRQNYNSPLHFGNGTRLTVT.

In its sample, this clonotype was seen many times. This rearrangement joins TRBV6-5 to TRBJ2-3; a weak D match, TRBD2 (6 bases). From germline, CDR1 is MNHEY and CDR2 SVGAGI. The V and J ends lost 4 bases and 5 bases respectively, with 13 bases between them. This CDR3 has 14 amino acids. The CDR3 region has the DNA TGTGCCAGCAGTTCGTCCCTCGGGGGAGATACGCAGTATTTT. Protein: CASSSSLGGDTQYF.

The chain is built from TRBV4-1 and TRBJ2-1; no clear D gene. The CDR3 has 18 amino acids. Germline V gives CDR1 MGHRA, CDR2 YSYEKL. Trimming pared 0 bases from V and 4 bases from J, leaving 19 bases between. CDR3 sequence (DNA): TGCGCCAGCAGCCAAGACGGAACAACGGTCTACTCTTACAATGAGCAGTTCTTC. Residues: CASSQDGTTVYSYNEQFF.

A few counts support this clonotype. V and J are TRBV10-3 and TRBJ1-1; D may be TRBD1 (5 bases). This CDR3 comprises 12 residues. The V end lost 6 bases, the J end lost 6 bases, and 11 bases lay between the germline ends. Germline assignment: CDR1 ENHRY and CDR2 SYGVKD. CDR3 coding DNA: TGTGCCATCAGGGACACTGCTCCTGAAGCTTTCTTT. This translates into CAIRDTAPEAFF.

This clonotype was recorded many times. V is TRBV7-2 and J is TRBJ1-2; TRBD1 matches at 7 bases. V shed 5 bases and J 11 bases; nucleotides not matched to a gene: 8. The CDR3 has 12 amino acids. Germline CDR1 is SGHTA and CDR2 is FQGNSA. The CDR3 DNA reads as TGTGCCAGCAGCGGGGGGGACAGACCATACACCTTC. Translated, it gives CASSGGDRPYTF. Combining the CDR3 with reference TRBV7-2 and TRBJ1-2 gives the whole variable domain GAGVSQSPSNKVTEKGKDVELRCDPISGHTALYWYRQSLGQGLEFLIYFQGNSAPDKSGLPSDRFSAERTGGSVSTLTIQRTQQEDSAVYLCASSGGDRPYTFGSGTRLTVV.

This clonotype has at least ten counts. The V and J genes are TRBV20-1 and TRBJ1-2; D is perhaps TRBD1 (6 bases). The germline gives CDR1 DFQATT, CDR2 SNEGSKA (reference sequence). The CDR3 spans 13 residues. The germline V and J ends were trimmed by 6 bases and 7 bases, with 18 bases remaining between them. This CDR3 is CSAGGRVGGGYTF. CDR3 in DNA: TGCAGTGCGGGGGGCAGGGTTGGAGGTGGCTACACCTTC.

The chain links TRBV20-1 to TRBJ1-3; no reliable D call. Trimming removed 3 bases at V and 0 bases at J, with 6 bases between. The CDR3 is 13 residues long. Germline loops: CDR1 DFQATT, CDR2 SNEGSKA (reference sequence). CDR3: CSASSGSGNTIYF. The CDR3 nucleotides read TGCAGTGCTAGCTCCGGCTCTGGAAACACCATATATTTT.

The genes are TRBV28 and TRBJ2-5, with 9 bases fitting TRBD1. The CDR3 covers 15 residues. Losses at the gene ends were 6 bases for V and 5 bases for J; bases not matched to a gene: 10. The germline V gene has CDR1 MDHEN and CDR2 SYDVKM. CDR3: CASSRTGEVRETQYF. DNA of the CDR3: TGTGCCAGCAGCCGGACAGGGGAGGTTCGTGAGACCCAGTACTTC.

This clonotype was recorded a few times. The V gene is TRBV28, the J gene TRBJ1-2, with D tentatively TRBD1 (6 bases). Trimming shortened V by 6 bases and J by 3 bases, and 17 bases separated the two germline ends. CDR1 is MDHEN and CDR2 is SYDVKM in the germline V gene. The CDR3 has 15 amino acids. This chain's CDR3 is CASRRPTGLDYGYTF. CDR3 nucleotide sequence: TGTGCCAGCAGGCGCCCAACAGGGTTAGACTATGGCTACACCTTC.

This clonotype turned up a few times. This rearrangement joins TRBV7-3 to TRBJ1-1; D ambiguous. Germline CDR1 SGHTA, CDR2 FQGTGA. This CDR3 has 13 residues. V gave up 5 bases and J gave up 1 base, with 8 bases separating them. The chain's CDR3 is CASSEGPNTEAFF. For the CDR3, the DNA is TGTGCCAGCAGCGAAGGACCGAACACTGAAGCTTTCTTT.

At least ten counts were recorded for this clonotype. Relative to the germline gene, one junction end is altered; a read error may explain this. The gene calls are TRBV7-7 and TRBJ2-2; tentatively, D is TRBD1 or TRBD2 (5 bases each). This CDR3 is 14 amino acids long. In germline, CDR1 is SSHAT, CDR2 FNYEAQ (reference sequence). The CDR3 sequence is CASSLARDRGELFF. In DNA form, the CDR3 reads TGTGCTAGCAGCTTAGCTCGGGACCGCGGGGAGCTGTTTTTT.

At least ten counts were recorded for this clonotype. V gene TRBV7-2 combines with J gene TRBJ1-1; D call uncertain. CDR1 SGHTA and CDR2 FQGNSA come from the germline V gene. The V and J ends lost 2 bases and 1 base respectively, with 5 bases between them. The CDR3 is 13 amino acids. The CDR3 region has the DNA TGTGCCAGCAGCTTACAAAGGAACACTGAAGCTTTCTTT. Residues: CASSLQRNTEAFF.

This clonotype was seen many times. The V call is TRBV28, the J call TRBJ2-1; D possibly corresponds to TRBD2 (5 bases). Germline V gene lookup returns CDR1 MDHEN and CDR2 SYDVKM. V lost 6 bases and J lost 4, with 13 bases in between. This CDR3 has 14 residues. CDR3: CASSSPPGYNEQFF. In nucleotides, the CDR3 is TGTGCCAGCAGCTCCCCTCCGGGGTACAATGAGCAGTTCTTC.

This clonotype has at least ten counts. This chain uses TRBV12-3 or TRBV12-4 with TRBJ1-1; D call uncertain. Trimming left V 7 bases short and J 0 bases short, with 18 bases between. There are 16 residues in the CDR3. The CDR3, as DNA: TGTGCCAGCACCAACCCGGCCGGTTCCATGAACACTGAAGCTTTCTTT. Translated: CASTNPAGSMNTEAFF.

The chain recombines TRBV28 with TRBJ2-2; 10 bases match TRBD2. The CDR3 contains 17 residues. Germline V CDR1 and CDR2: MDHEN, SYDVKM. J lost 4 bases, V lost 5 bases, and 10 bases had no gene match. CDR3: CASSQISPSGSTGELFF. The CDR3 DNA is TGTGCCAGCAGTCAAATTTCGCCTAGCGGGAGCACCGGGGAGCTGTTTTTT. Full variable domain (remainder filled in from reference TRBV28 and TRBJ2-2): DVKVTQSSRYLVKRTGEKVFLECVQDMDHENMFWYRQDPGLGLRLIYFSYDVKMKEKGDIPEGYSVSREKKERFSLILESASTNQTSMYLCASSQISPSGSTGELFFGEGSRLTVL.

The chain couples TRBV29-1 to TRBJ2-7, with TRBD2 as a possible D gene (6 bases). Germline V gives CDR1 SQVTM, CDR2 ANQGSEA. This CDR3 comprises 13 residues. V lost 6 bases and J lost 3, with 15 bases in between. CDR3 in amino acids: CSVPAGLRYEQYF. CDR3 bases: TGCAGCGTCCCCGCGGGACTCCGCTACGAGCAGTACTTC.